This T cell receptor (beta chain) was found in a study of regulatory T cells in long-lasting Graves disease. General study results and limits: The study found TRBV28, TRBJ1-2 and TRBJ2-5 favored in persistent disease. It is possible that accuracy was reduced by the small size of the sample.

This clonotype was detected ten times or more. Its antigen is as yet unknown. Relying on iRepertoire HTBI primers and Arm-PCR of CDR3 regions, the team built TCR beta libraries. TCRdb itself ran the multiplex PCR reads through MiXCR, one entry per CDR3 protein. The table lists about 470,000 distinct CDR3 sequences, around 20% of them singletons. Time point in this sample: persistent/refractory GD, antithyroid drugs over 5 years with positive TRAb. After RNA was extracted from PBMCs, the TCR library was made from it. The V gene end was trimmed by 4 bases and the J gene end by 0 bases; junction bases not matched to a gene: 4. CDR3 length: 15 amino acids. The germline gives CDR1 MDHEN, CDR2 SYDVKM.

V and J are TRBV28 and TRBJ2-7, with 9 bases identical to TRBD2. The starting material was peripheral blood mononuclear cells (PBMCs), obtained when the disease was refractory, from a patient treated with antithyroid drugs. The receptor's source is a female donor with Graves disease. The CDR3 nucleotides are TGTGCCAGCAGTTCGACTAGCGGACCCTCCTACGAGCAGTACTTC. It codes for CASSSTSGPSYEQYF.